The text below deals with one T cell receptor (beta chain). Its antigen is as yet unknown. Donors were nominally healthy when sampled, though unrecorded immune exposures were likely. This record comes from a study of cytomegalovirus exposure and HLA in healthy donors. For the study at large: Unique TCRs from HLA-typed donors, roughly 89 million of them, were held in an early data release. Findings and caveats of the study: The sole available immune exposure information was CMV serostatus.

V was clipped by 0 bases and J by 8 bases; unmatched bases: 5. The germline CDR1 and CDR2 sequences are SGHTA and FQGNSA. The CDR3 spans 16 residues. The PCR contained 60 Vbeta and 13 Jbeta primers. Profiled with immunoSEQ multiplex PCR; TCRdb holds only in-frame clones, not every one. This table has over 150,000 clones, around 69% appearing once. The sequence was collected from a man aged 55 to 70 in good health and CMV-seronegative. The specimen was PBMCs. The chain is built from TRBV7-2 and TRBJ2-4, with 12 bases aligning to TRBD2. CDR3 region: CASSLAWLAGGYIQYF. CDR3 sequence (DNA): TGTGCCAGCAGCTTAGCCTGGCTAGCGGGGGGGTACATTCAGTACTTC.